The 15 T cell receptor beta chains presented below share a single source sample, sequenced in a study of cytomegalovirus exposure and HLA in healthy donors. 60 Vbeta and 13 Jbeta primers were used in PCR. TCRdb's copy holds only in-frame clones and misses some; the assay was immunoSEQ multiplex PCR. Here the sample spans roughly 140,000 clones, roughly 80% being singletons. Sequencing input: PBMCs. Receptor source: a man aged 40-50 years in good health and CMV-seropositive.

This chain connects TRBV27 to TRBJ2-7; tentatively, D is TRBD1 (6 bases). Looked up from germline, CDR1 is MNHEY and CDR2 is SMNVEV (reference sequence). The CDR3 runs to 13 residues. Trimming took off 7 bases at V and 0 bases at J, with 10 bases between the two ends. The CDR3 here is CASTRQDSYEQYF. The CDR3 DNA reads TGTGCCAGCACCCGACAGGACTCCTACGAGCAGTACTTC.

The chain links TRBV2 to TRBJ2-3; 10 bases are a match to TRBD2. The CDR3 extends over 14 amino acids. Germline assignment: CDR1 SNHLY and CDR2 FYNNEI. V trimming: 5 bases; J trimming: 9 bases; junction bases outside the gene matches: 8. The CDR3 region is CASSPSGSDVTQYF. In nucleotides, the CDR3 is TGTGCCAGCAGTCCTAGCGGGAGTGATGTGACGCAGTATTTT.

The chain employs TRBV10-1 and TRBJ2-6; 10 bases are a match to TRBD1. The germline CDR1 and CDR2 sequences are WNHNN and SYGVQD (reference sequence). V lost 6 bases to trimming and J lost 4 bases; unmatched junction nucleotides: 6. CDR3 length: 16 residues. CDR3 residues: CASSPGTGAGANVLTF. For the CDR3, the DNA is TGCGCCAGCAGCCCCGGGACAGGGGCCGGGGCCAACGTCCTGACTTTC.

The rearrangement uses TRBV7-2 and TRBJ2-3, with D perhaps TRBD2 (6 bases). The CDR3 consists of 14 residues. Trimming took off 4 bases at V and 5 bases at J, with 13 bases between the two ends. CDR1 SGHTA and CDR2 FQGNSA come from the germline V gene. The CDR3 DNA follows: TGTGCCAGCAGCTCCACCAGACTAGTAGATACGCAGTATTTT. Translation gives CASSSTRLVDTQYF.

V gene TRBV6-1 combines with J gene TRBJ2-7; 9 bases fit TRBD2. The germline V gene has CDR1 MNHNS and CDR2 SASEGT. The J segment lost 2 bases and the V segment lost 4 bases, leaving 6 bases of the junction unmatched. CDR3 size: 15 residues. The CDR3 sequence is CASSGLSSGAYEQYF. As DNA, the CDR3 is TGTGCCAGCAGTGGATTATCTAGCGGGGCCTACGAGCAGTACTTC.

The genes are TRBV5-1 and TRBJ2-2; 11 nucleotides match TRBD1. Germline V gene data show CDR1 as SGHRS and CDR2 as YFSETQ. Unmatched junction bases numbered 14, after V lost 2 bases and J lost 5 bases. This CDR3 comprises 19 residues. The CDR3 coding sequence is TGCGCCAGCAGCTTCGGACAGGGGGCGAGGCGGAGGTTTACCGGGGAGCTGTTTTTT. Encoded protein: CASSFGQGARRRFTGELFF.

The sample holds one count of this clone. The germline gene is not matched at one end of the junction; a read error may be the cause. The CDR3 here is CASSLIGRGRALEGF. For the CDR3, the DNA is TGTGCCAGCAGTTTAATAGGCAGGGGGCGCGCTCTGGAGGGCTTC. The chain carries TRBV28 and TRBJ1-2; 8 bases match TRBD1. This CDR3 has 15 residues. Germline CDR1 is MDHEN and CDR2 is SYDVKM.

This clone occurred a few times. V is TRBV11-2 and J is TRBJ2-1; D is ambiguous. The V end was cut by 11 bases, the J end by 8 bases, with 16 bases between. CDR1 and CDR2 (germline): SGHAT, FQNNGV. The CDR3 is made up of 12 amino acids. The CDR3 DNA reads as TGTGCCTCCTGCCCGACTGCCTATGAGCAGTTCTTC. Residues: CASCPTAYEQFF.

The CDR3 here is CASSFIQDEQYF. Written as DNA, the CDR3 is TGTGCCAGCAGCTTTATCCAGGACGAGCAGTACTTC. The chain couples TRBV7-3 to TRBJ2-7; D uncertain. Germline assignment: CDR1 SGHTA and CDR2 FQGTGA. This CDR3 comprises 12 residues. V was shortened by 3 bases and J by 5 bases, with 8 bases between the two germline ends.

This clone was recorded once. The chain is built from TRBV7-2 and TRBJ2-7; TRBD2 aligns across 9 bases. The V gene end was trimmed by 1 base and the J gene end by 2 bases; junction bases not matched to a gene: 6. CDR1 SGHTA and CDR2 FQGNSA come from the germline V gene. The CDR3 extends over 16 amino acids. The CDR3 nucleotides read TGTGCCAGCAGCTTAGAGGCTAGCGGGGCAACCTACGAGCAGTACTTC. Protein: CASSLEASGATYEQYF.

This chain connects TRBV7-9 to TRBJ1-5; perhaps TRBD1 as D (6 bases). Germline lookup yields CDR1 SEHNR and CDR2 FQNEAQ (reference sequence). Trimming left V 4 bases short and J 2 bases short, with 18 bases between. This CDR3 is 17 amino acids long. In nucleotides, the CDR3 is TGTGCCAGCAGCTCCCTGACAGGTGACGGGGGCAATCAGCCCCAGCATTTT. Encoded protein: CASSSLTGDGGNQPQHF. Supplemented by reference TRBV7-9 and TRBJ1-5, the full variable domain reads DTGVSQNPRHKITKRGQNVTFRCDPISEHNRLYWYRQTLGQGPEFLTYFQNEAQLEKSRLLSDRFSAERPKGSFSTLEIQRTEQGDSAMYLCASSSLTGDGGNQPQHFGDGTRLSIL.

The V and J genes are TRBV5-6 and TRBJ2-1; D remains unclear. Germline CDR1 reads SGHDT; CDR2 reads YYEEEE. The CDR3 spans 14 residues. V was pared by 2 bases and J by 4 bases, with 10 bases between. CDR3 residues: CASSFRVQYNEQFF. CDR3 coding DNA: TGTGCCAGCAGCTTCCGAGTCCAATACAATGAGCAGTTCTTC.

The chain joins TRBV28 to TRBJ1-2, with D maybe TRBD1 (6 bases). Germline V gene data show CDR1 as MDHEN and CDR2 as SYDVKM. The V end lost 5 bases, the J end lost 4 bases, and 11 bases lay between the germline ends. The length of the CDR3 is 13 residues. In DNA form, the CDR3 reads TGTGCCAGCAGTAAAACAGGGCTCTATGGCTACACCTTC. It yields the protein CASSKTGLYGYTF.

The genes are TRBV19 and TRBJ1-5; D may be TRBD1 (6 bases). Looked up from germline, CDR1 is LNHDA and CDR2 is SQIVND (reference sequence). CDR3 length equals 14 residues. V dropped 3 bases and J dropped 6 bases, with 12 bases sitting between them. CDR3 sequence reads: CASSIGGALQPQHF. The CDR3 nucleotides are TGTGCCAGTAGTATTGGGGGGGCACTTCAGCCCCAGCATTTT.

The rearrangement joins TRBV14 to TRBJ1-1; D unresolved. Between the trimmed V and J ends, which lost 5 bases and 3 bases, there was a span of 13 bases. CDR1 is SGHDN and CDR2 is FVKESK in the germline V gene. The CDR3 extends over 14 amino acids. CDR3 sequence reads: CASSGLRGDTEAFF. For the CDR3, the DNA is TGTGCCAGCAGCGGCCTCCGGGGAGACACTGAAGCTTTCTTT.